What follows describes a single T cell receptor (beta chain). Its antigen remains unidentified. The data are from a study of regulatory T cells in long-lasting Graves disease. CDR3 size: 16 residues. V lost 4 bases to trimming and J lost 2 bases, with 15 bases between them. Germline CDR1 reads SNHLY; CDR2 reads FYNNEI. The study's findings and limits: Because few samples were included, accuracy may have been lower.

As for time point: persistent/refractory GD, antithyroid drugs over 5 years with positive TRAb. Researchers made the TCR library from RNA that was extracted from PBMCs. Combining iRepertoire HTBI primers with Arm-PCR of CDR3 regions, the authors built TCR beta libraries. One entry per CDR3 protein, called by TCRdb with MiXCR from the multiplex PCR reads. The repertoire holds under 500,000 distinct CDR3 sequences, with more than 20% as singletons. The rearrangement uses TRBV2 and TRBJ2-1; the D gene could be TRBD1 or TRBD2 (6 bases each). The clonotype comes from a female donor with Graves disease. Material: peripheral blood mononuclear cells (PBMCs), obtained when the disease was refractory, from a patient treated with antithyroid drugs. The CDR3 DNA is TGTGCCAGCAGTGGTGAGGGGGGACAAACCTACAATGAGCAGTTCTTC. It yields the protein CASSGEGGQTYNEQFF.